Listed below are T cell receptor beta chains from one sample, sequenced in a study of siplizumab effects on memory and regulatory T cells. Data came from immunoSEQ multiplex PCR; TCRdb stores just in-frame clones and leaves some out. The sample shows about 110,000 clones, about 90% of them seen only once. The sequenced material came from Tregs sorted from blood. The receptor source for this set is a human donor in good health. CDR3s include the opening cysteine and the closing phenylalanine or tryptophan. A D gene is named only where the DNA matches it firmly. Size is stated for part of the rows, as once, few or many counts, or as a class when the clone is expanded.

clone_size | j_call | v_call | d_call | cdr3_aa | cdr3_nt
- | TRBJ2-1 | TRBV27 | - | CASSSAVSSYNEQFF | TGTGCCAGCAGTTCAGCGGTCAGCTCCTACAATGAGCAGTTCTTC
- | TRBJ1-2 | TRBV19 | - | CASRLAGPSVNYGYTF | TGTGCCAGTAGACTCGCGGGGCCGTCTGTTAACTATGGCTACACCTTC
- | TRBJ2-5 | TRBV7-3 | TRBD2 | CASSLLGLAGETQYF | TGTGCCAGCAGCTTACTGGGCCTAGCGGGAGAGACCCAGTACTTC
- | TRBJ1-2 | TRBV10-3 | - | CAISAGGNYGYTF | TGTGCCATCAGTGCCGGCGGAAACTATGGCTACACCTTC
- | TRBJ2-3 | TRBV6-6 | - | CASRGGLGTDTQYF | TGTGCCAGCAGGGGGGGATTGGGCACAGATACGCAGTATTTT
- | TRBJ2-7 | TRBV7-6 | TRBD2 | CASSLALAGYEQYF | TGTGCCAGCAGCTTAGCGCTAGCGGGGTACGAGCAGTACTTC
- | TRBJ2-7 | TRBV6-1 | TRBD2 | CASSFGLAGTYEQYF | TGTGCCAGCAGCTTCGGACTAGCGGGTACCTACGAGCAGTACTTC
- | TRBJ2-1 | TRBV6-6 | - | CASSYSQLYNEQFF | TGTGCCAGCAGTTACTCCCAACTTTACAATGAGCAGTTCTTC
- | TRBJ1-5 | TRBV5-1 | - | CASSPGDSNQPQHF | TGCGCCAGCAGCCCCGGGGATAGCAATCAGCCCCAGCATTTT
- | TRBJ2-7 | TRBV5-6 | TRBD2 | CASRLGLAGKSGPGEQYF | TGTGCCAGCAGGCTCGGATTAGCGGGAAAAAGCGGACCGGGCGAGCAGTACTTC
- | TRBJ2-1 | TRBV29-1 | - | CSVRWLFYNEQFF | TGCAGCGTTAGGTGGCTTTTCTACAATGAGCAGTTCTTC
- | TRBJ1-2 | TRBV6-1 | - | CASSRDGYGYTF | TGTGCCAGCAGCCGGGACGGTTACGGGTACACCTTC
- | TRBJ2-3 | TRBV6-6 | - | CASSYGETDTQYF | TGTGCCAGCAGTTACGGGGAAACAGATACGCAGTATTTT
- | TRBJ2-1 | TRBV19 | - | CASSIGRGEQFF | TGTGCCAGTAGTATAGGCCGGGGAGAGCAGTTCTTC
- | TRBJ1-3 | TRBV28 | - | CASSSGEPVGNTIYF | TGTGCCAGCAGTTCAGGGGAACCGGTGGGAAACACCATATATTTT
- | TRBJ1-1 | TRBV15 | TRBD1 | CATSVTGGYTEAFF | TGTGCCACCAGCGTGACAGGGGGCTACACTGAAGCTTTCTTT
- | TRBJ1-5 | TRBV5-6 | - | CASSRTGEDNQPQHF | TGTGCCAGCAGCCGAACGGGGGAGGACAATCAGCCCCAGCATTTT
- | TRBJ2-5 | TRBV5-1 | TRBD1 | CASSFGQGAWAQETQYF | TGCGCCAGCAGCTTCGGACAGGGGGCTTGGGCCCAAGAGACCCAGTACTTC
- | TRBJ1-1 | TRBV2 | - | CASSVRADKAFF | TGTGCCAGCAGTGTCCGTGCAGACAAAGCTTTCTTT
few | TRBJ1-5 | TRBV18 | - | CASSPPNQPQHF | TGTGCCAGCTCACCACCCAATCAGCCCCAGCATTTT